The clone carrying this T cell receptor (beta chain) was detected ten times or more. Its target is not known. The sample is drawn from a study of human T cells and chemical hapten exposure. Study-level results: The donor cohort had alopecia, so its immune response may not match that of healthy people.

The sample's time point: patch test 1, 2 weeks after DPC sensitization. Noted treatment: therapeutic diphenylcyclopropenone sensitization with weekly scalp DPC. TCRdb ran MiXCR on the RACE reads and lists one entry per CDR3 protein. This sample has fewer than 500,000 distinct CDR3 sequences, with roughly 4.8% found just once. Sample: whole blood, taken in connection with sensitization to the hapten diphenylcyclopropenone (DPC). The receptor was derived from a woman aged 50 to 60 with alopecia areata. Some clones in this sample may be carry-over from other donors' samples.

CDR3 DNA sequence: TGTGCGGGCGCGAACACTGAAGCTTTCTTT. It encodes CAGANTEAFF. The genes are TRBV7-9 and TRBJ1-1, with unresolved D. CDR1 and CDR2 from the germline V gene are SEHNR and FQNEAQ (reference sequence). This CDR3 has 10 residues.